The source of this TCR beta chain is a study of T cells in Graves' hyperthyroidism and ophthalmopathy (dated by TCRdb to the late 2010s). For context, the study as a whole: Peripheral blood samples were taken at initial diagnosis, before any treatment was given. A discovery cohort of about 95 patients, 43 with Graves' ophthalmopathy and over 55 with stable Graves' hyperthyroidism, was used to find distinguishing TCR V-J signatures. Prospective prediction of ophthalmopathy was tested in an independent validation cohort of some 19 hyperthyroidism patients and around 16 patients who later progressed to ophthalmopathy. The approximately 100 discovery patients were divided at random into training and test sets in a 7:3 ratio. In addition, the study compared T-cell repertoires in thyroid tissue and in blood from several Graves' hyperthyroidism patients. Once sampling was done, hyperthyroidism patients were given methimazole at a starting dose of 30 mg daily, whereas ophthalmopathy patients were given high-dose intravenous methylprednisolone. The paper reports TCR Vbeta CDR3 sequencing of 130 to 150 peripheral blood samples: fewer than 50 ophthalmopathy, about 75 hyperthyroidism and some 17 progressor patients.

Amplification of TCR beta CDR3 regions was carried out from RNA transcripts. The TCR CDR3 was subjected to a first round of RT-PCR using the HTBI primer set and the Qiagen OneStep RT-PCR kit. A second multiplex PCR round built the libraries, followed by size selection and purification. Paired-end sequencing of the libraries was performed with 100 bp reads on an Illumina HiSeq2000. In the original analysis: SOAPnuke was used to process the raw data, with reads discarded if the reads contained adapters or uncalled bases, had a mean Phred below 15, or lacked an exact constant-primer or identifier match. COPE v1.2.5 was used to merge high-quality paired reads, and clonotypes were defined as unique nucleotide sequences. MiTCR v1.1 was used to align the clonotypes against IMGT TRBV, TRBD and TRBJ reference segments. The analysis was restricted to V-J combinations with a frequency above 0.0001, which together covered 99.2% of the repertoires. The TCS score was defined as the ratio of F50 (clonal expansion) to E x V (chaos), calculated using BLOSUM62-based TCRdist between CDR3 peptides within each V-J. Welch's t-statistics and random forest reduced 450 to 600 V-J features to 13, which were used in a naive Bayes classifier (R e1071). TCRdb handled the public reads itself, with Q25 trimming in fastp and clone calling in MiXCR, and kept productive beta chains. CDR3 protein duplicates are merged, each entry listing the most common genes and DNA. The authors' filters were not applied to this entry. This sample gives 350,000 to 450,000 distinct CDR3 sequences in total; approximately 15% of them show up just once. The ten largest make up approximately 9.9% of the sample.

What the authors observed across the whole study: In validation, the model predicted progression to ophthalmopathy with approximately 70% sensitivity and 72% to 75% specificity, a median of about six months before onset. Most expanded thyroid clonotypes (frequency above 0.001) were also detected in blood, suggesting blood repertoires may reflect thyroid immune responses. Ophthalmopathy was separated from stable hyperthyroidism by a 13 V-J signature model, with 85% to 90% sensitivity and just over 81% specificity obtained in cross-validation and 80%/75% obtained in testing. No statistical method was used to fix the sample size in advance, and group allocation was not hidden from the investigators.

In this sample, this clonotype turned up many times. The antigen it recognizes is unknown. Base quality data are lacking; no much larger clone is found one base away. Stable Graves' hyperthyroidism was defined as no progression to ophthalmopathy during 18 months of follow-up. Hyperthyroidism patients were newly diagnosed, had a disease duration of under 2 months, and were aged 18 to 65 years. The study excluded patients with uncontrolled infections, other autoimmune diseases, pregnancy or lactation. Clinical symptoms, serum thyroxine and TRAb, thyroid ultrasound, and orbital computed tomography formed the basis for the diagnoses. Ficoll-Paque density gradient centrifugation was used to isolate PBMCs from around 10 ml of fresh peripheral blood. Total RNA was extracted with Trizol reagent, and quality was checked on an Agilent 2100 Bioanalyzer. The clonotype comes from a woman aged 60-75 years with Graves' hyperthyroidism. Input material: blood.

CDR3 region: CASSRGPNTEAFF. The bases read TGTGCCAGCTCAAGGGGACCGAACACTGAAGCTTTCTTT. The chain is made from TRBV18 and TRBJ1-1, with TRBD1 tentatively as D gene (5 bases match). V loses 5 bases, J loses 1 base, and the germline ends lie 8 bases apart. The CDR3 numbers 13 residues from cysteine through phenylalanine. Only CDR3 DNA is held: 39 bases, read in frame from base 1. The germline V gene yields KGHSH for CDR1 and LQKENI for CDR2. The CDR3 plus the reference TRBV18 and TRBJ1-1 genes for the other parts give the full variable domain: NAGVMQNPRHLVRRRGQEARLRCSPMKGHSHVYWYRQLPEEGLKFMVYLQKENIIDESGMPKERFSAEFPKEGPSILRIQQVVRGDSAAYFCASSRGPNTEAFFGQGTRLTVV.